This T cell receptor beta chain appears in the sequencing data of a study of brain T cells in children with intractable seizures. Study-level findings and limits: HCMV serostatus was not known, and viral specificity came from CDR3 similarity only.

This table comes from immunoSEQ multiplex PCR, and its TCRdb copy is limited to in-frame clones, with some not included. The sample lists about 340,000 clones; 93% were seen once. Of note for this clone: Its antigen remains unknown.

Time point here: blood from clinic visit 5 months post-surgery; TSC patient then seizure free. Surgery cases with the highest brain T cell transcript signatures were chosen for sequencing. At least one anti-epileptic drug was given before surgery. The CDR3 is 13 residues long. Trimming removed 4 bases at V and 7 bases at J, with 11 bases between. CDR1 is LGHDT and CDR2 is YNNKEL in the germline V gene (reference sequence). This TCR derives from a boy younger than two with tuberous sclerosis and intractable seizures. The source material was peripheral blood, sampled 4 to 5 months after surgery. The J gene is TRBJ1-5, the V gene TRBV3-1 (or the pseudogene TRBV3-2); possibly TRBD1 for D (6 bases). CDR3 nucleotide sequence: TGTGCCAGCAGCCCACAGGGATGGCAGCCCCAGCATTTT. Amino acid sequence: CASSPQGWQPQHF.